This T cell receptor beta chain was identified during a study of multiple sclerosis patients with progressive multifocal leukoencephalopathy. In the study overall: Multiple sclerosis patients on natalizumab who never developed PML served as longitudinally sampled controls. General study points: Expanded clones at PML onset predated and persisted through natalizumab therapy. At PML onset, no shared TRBV or TRBJ gene usage was seen. In most PML patients, TRB repertoires appeared less diverse by entropy.

To note about this clone: Its antigen remains unidentified.

Time point defined: before natalizumab initiation. TCRdb's copy holds only in-frame clones and misses some; the assay was immunoSEQ multiplex PCR. The repertoire holds about 30,000 clones, with about 92% as singletons. This TCR was sampled from a man aged 30 to 39 with multiple sclerosis. Material: PBMCs.

The DNA of the CDR3 is TGTGCCAGCAGCCCGCCAACTAGCGGCGATTACAATGAGCAGTTCTTC. It encodes CASSPPTSGDYNEQFF. J is TRBJ2-1 and V is TRBV13; TRBD2 matches 8 bases. CDR3 length equals 16 residues. With V trimmed by 5 bases and J by 4 bases, 10 bases remained unmatched. In germline, CDR1 is PRHDT, CDR2 FYEKMQ (reference sequence).